Detailed here is one TCR beta chain. Looked up from germline, CDR1 is LNHDA and CDR2 is SQIVND (reference sequence). J gave up 0 bases and V 5 bases, and 8 bases lay outside the gene matches. The CDR3 runs 16 residues. This sample is drawn from a study of blood T cell repertoires in COVID-19. For the study at large: COVID-19 samples collected from the United States, Italy and Spain covered acute and convalescent phases. Sample material is recorded as cDNA or gDNA derived from T cells, B-cell-depleted T cells, or PBMCs.

In the original processing: Reference gene primer amplification yielded estimated nucleated cell counts. Measured with immunoSEQ multiplex PCR; TCRdb has only the in-frame clones, and not every one. Clonal size and the V and J genes are those of that table, whereas D and trimming came from the DNA. The data hold about 87,000 clones, with less than 80% observed a single time. The receptor comes from a woman aged 45-65 years with acute or convalescent COVID-19. The chain employs TRBV19 and TRBJ1-2; TRBD1 matches at 8 bases. The material sequenced was peripheral blood. The CDR3 sequence is CASSLGGQAPNYGYTF. CDR3 coding DNA: TGTGCCAGTAGTCTCGGGGGACAGGCCCCTAACTATGGCTACACCTTC.